What follows are 24 T cell receptor beta chains derived from one specimen sequenced in a study of T cell repertoires in cytomegalovirus infection. One entry per CDR3 protein, called by TCRdb with MiXCR from the reads. The sample carries fewer than 550,000 distinct CDR3 sequences, approximately 33% recorded once. The sample was PBMCs. Receptors originate from a human donor in good health (CMV status not recorded). Some clones in this sample may be carry-over from other donors' samples.

V is TRBV6-5 and J is TRBJ1-1; D not resolved. This CDR3 is 13 amino acids long. Trimming stripped 7 bases from V and 2 bases from J, with 11 bases between. Germline V gene lookup returns CDR1 MNHEY and CDR2 SVGAGI. CDR3: CASKIKGNTEAFF. The DNA for the CDR3 is TGTGCCAGCAAAATCAAGGGTAACACTGAAGCTTTCTTT.

The CDR3, as DNA: TGTGCCAGTACCCCGGGACAGAGACGATCCACTGAAGCTTTCTTT. Its translation: CASTPGQRRSTEAFF. This chain joins TRBV19 and TRBJ1-1; 7 bases match TRBD1. Germline V gene data show CDR1 as LNHDA and CDR2 as SQIVND (reference sequence). The junction had 12 bases not matched to a gene; V was cut back by 7 bases and J by 4 bases. CDR3 length equals 15 residues.

The sample holds many counts of this clonotype. The chain combines TRBV7-2 with TRBJ1-5; 7 positions match TRBD1. The junction had 10 bases not matched to a gene; V was cut back by 5 bases and J by 6 bases. This CDR3 has 15 amino acids. The germline V gene has CDR1 SGHTA and CDR2 FQGNSA. CDR3 region: CASSPTGPGGQPQHF. As DNA, the CDR3 is TGTGCCAGCAGCCCGACAGGGCCGGGGGGTCAGCCCCAGCATTTT. The full variable domain, in which reference TRBV7-2 and TRBJ1-5 provide the parts outside the CDR3, is GAGVSQSPSNKVTEKGKDVELRCDPISGHTALYWYRQSLGQGLEFLIYFQGNSAPDKSGLPSDRFSAERTGGSVSTLTIQRTQQEDSAVYLCASSPTGPGGQPQHFGDGTRLSIL.

The V call is TRBV7-2, the J call TRBJ2-3; D is perhaps TRBD2 (5 bases). Germline CDR1 reads SGHTA; CDR2 reads FQGNSA. Trimming removed 5 bases from V and 2 bases from J, with 14 bases in between. This CDR3 contains 15 residues. The CDR3 coding sequence is TGTGCCAGCAGCCGCTCGGTCGGGGACACAGATACGCAGTATTTT. Translating gives CASSRSVGDTDTQYF.

This clonotype occurred a few times. The rearrangement uses TRBV19 and TRBJ1-1, with D tentatively TRBD1 (6 bases). Trimming shortened V by 6 bases and J by 1 base, and 12 bases separated the two germline ends. The CDR3 consists of 14 residues. The germline V gene has CDR1 LNHDA and CDR2 SQIVND (reference sequence). The CDR3 DNA reads TGTGCCAGTAGCACAGGGATAGGGAACACTGAAGCTTTCTTT. Translating gives CASSTGIGNTEAFF.

The rearrangement links TRBV10-2 to TRBJ2-7, with a possible D match to TRBD1 (6 bases). Germline V gives CDR1 WSHSY, CDR2 SAAADI. CDR3 length: 17 amino acids. Trimming took 0 bases from V and 3 from J, leaving 18 bases between them. CDR3 residues: CASSESVGAQLVYEQYF. In nucleotides, the CDR3 is TGCGCCAGCAGTGAGTCGGTGGGGGCCCAGTTAGTCTACGAGCAGTACTTC.

The table lists this clonotype with a few counts. The chain couples TRBV20-1 to TRBJ1-5, with D possibly matching TRBD1 (6 bases). Trimming left V 1 base short and J 1 base short, with 14 bases between. CDR3 length: 16 residues. CDR1 DFQATT and CDR2 SNEGSKA come from the germline V gene (reference sequence). The CDR3, as DNA: TGCAGTGCTAGAGCGACAGGTTTGGGAAGCAATCAGCCCCAGCATTTT. It codes for CSARATGLGSNQPQHF.

The V and J genes are TRBV25-1 and TRBJ2-1; 7 bases agree with TRBD2. The length of the CDR3 is 17 residues. J gave up 6 bases and V 5 bases, and 16 bases lay outside the gene matches. CDR1 and CDR2 (germline): MGHDK, SYGVNS. CDR3 nucleotides: TGTGCCAGCAGTAAGCCTGTGGGGGGGATGTCTAGCAATGAGCAGTTCTTC. Translating it yields CASSKPVGGMSSNEQFF.

V and J are TRBV6-5 and TRBJ1-5; D remains unclear. The CDR3 sequence is 13 residues long. Trimming removed 2 bases at V and 0 bases at J, with 2 bases between. CDR1 is MNHEY and CDR2 is SVGAGI in the germline V gene. Here the CDR3 DNA reads TGTGCCAGCAGTTACGGTAGCAATCAGCCCCAGCATTTT. It translates to CASSYGSNQPQHF.

This chain links TRBV19 with TRBJ2-1; possibly TRBD1 for D (5 bases). The CDR3 is 14 amino acids. CDR1 is LNHDA and CDR2 is SQIVND in the germline V gene (reference sequence). The V end was cut by 3 bases, the J end by 9 bases, with 15 bases between. CDR3 sequence: CASSIMDNQVEQFF. CDR3 nucleotides: TGTGCCAGTAGTATTATGGACAATCAGGTTGAGCAGTTCTTC.

V usage is TRBV11-2 and J usage is TRBJ1-5; 8 positions agree with TRBD1. Looked up from germline, CDR1 is SGHAT and CDR2 is FQNNGV. Germline trimming cut 5 bases from V and 7 bases from J; bases unmatched to any gene: 4. This CDR3 spans 13 amino acids. CDR3 DNA sequence: TGTGCCAGCAGCGTGGACAGGGAACAGCCCCAGCATTTT. Amino acids: CASSVDREQPQHF.

This chain connects TRBV12-3 or TRBV12-4 to TRBJ2-1; TRBD1 might be the D (5 bases). V gave up 4 bases and J gave up 6 bases, with 13 bases separating them. The CDR3 spans 14 residues. The CDR3 loop is CASSWTRALNEQFF. Here the CDR3 DNA reads TGTGCCAGCAGTTGGACCAGGGCACTCAATGAGCAGTTCTTC.

This clonotype was counted at least ten times. The chain is built from TRBV7-9 and TRBJ1-3; D unclear. V was shortened by 3 bases and J by 0 bases, with 12 bases between the two germline ends. The CDR3 totals 16 residues. The germline CDR1 and CDR2 sequences are SEHNR and FQNEAQ (reference sequence). The CDR3 reads CASSFLPTRSGNTIYF. The CDR3 region has the DNA TGTGCCAGCAGCTTTCTACCGACCCGCTCTGGAAACACCATATATTTT.

The table lists this clonotype with a few counts. The genes are TRBV12-3 or TRBV12-4 and TRBJ2-7; perhaps TRBD1 as D (5 bases). Trimming left V 6 bases short and J 2 bases short, with 14 bases between. The CDR3 loop spans 14 amino acids. This CDR3 is CASSPGHVPYEQYF. CDR3 DNA: TGTGCCAGCAGCCCAGGACATGTCCCCTACGAGCAGTACTTC.

This clonotype has at least ten counts. The chain is built from TRBV7-2 and TRBJ2-2; D is ambiguous. The CDR3 loop spans 14 amino acids. The ends were cut back, 2 bases at V and 4 bases at J, with 8 bases in the middle. Germline values: CDR1 SGHTA, CDR2 FQGNSA. CDR3 DNA sequence: TGTGCCAGCAGCTTATTAGGGTCCACCGGGGAGCTGTTTTTT. This encodes CASSLLGSTGELFF. The full variable domain, its missing parts supplied by reference TRBV7-2 and TRBJ2-2, is GAGVSQSPSNKVTEKGKDVELRCDPISGHTALYWYRQSLGQGLEFLIYFQGNSAPDKSGLPSDRFSAERTGGSVSTLTIQRTQQEDSAVYLCASSLLGSTGELFFGEGSRLTVL.

There are a few counts of this clonotype. The chain couples TRBV25-1 to TRBJ1-6; D remains unclear. Between the trimmed V and J ends, which lost 0 bases and 8 bases, there was a span of 5 bases. Germline V gives CDR1 MGHDK, CDR2 SYGVNS. This CDR3 comprises 13 residues. The CDR3 DNA sequence: TGTGCCAGCAGTGAATATGGCTATTCACCCCTCCACTTT. This encodes CASSEYGYSPLHF.

V usage is TRBV14 and J usage is TRBJ1-6, with 8 bases lining up with TRBD1. Germline V gene data show CDR1 as SGHDN and CDR2 as FVKESK. With 1 base clipped from V and 14 bases from J, the junction kept 10 bases outside the gene matches. The CDR3 is 15 amino acids. CDR3: CASSQGQGPQLALHF. The DNA of the CDR3 is TGTGCCAGCAGCCAAGGACAGGGGCCCCAACTGGCCCTCCACTTT.

Points on this clonotype: Since the CDR3 does not end with the conserved phenylalanine or tryptophan, this likely comes from a read error. This sequence joins TRBV11-1 and TRBJ2-1; 8 positions match TRBD2. The CDR3 runs to 15 residues. The ends lost 5 bases at V and 3 bases at J; junction bases unmatched: 6. Germline CDR1 and CDR2: SGHAT and FQDESV (reference sequence). CDR3 in DNA: TGTGCCAGCAGCGTAGGCGGGGGGAGCTACAATGAGCAGTTCTTA. Translating it yields CASSVGGGSYNEQFL.

The chain carries TRBV20-1 and TRBJ2-3; TRBD2 agrees at 8 bases. After removal of 6 bases from V and 3 bases from J, the junction contained 8 bases not matched to a gene. CDR1 and CDR2 (germline): DFQATT, SNEGSKA (reference sequence). The CDR3 is made up of 14 amino acids. CDR3: CSATAGGGTDTQYF. In DNA form, the CDR3 reads TGCAGTGCGACGGCGGGGGGAGGAACAGATACGCAGTATTTT.

On this clonotype: This may come from a read error, since a much larger clone is one base off. In this CDR3 the conserved last residue, phenylalanine or tryptophan, is missing, so a read error is likely. The chain couples TRBV7-2 to TRBJ1-1; D is unclear. V lost 5 bases and J 6 bases, leaving 13 bases between the germline ends. This CDR3 has 13 amino acids. Germline CDR1 SGHTA, CDR2 FQGNSA. The CDR3 bases are TGTGCCAGCAGCCCCGGTCCCCGGGCTGAAGCTTTCTGT. This translates into CASSPGPRAEAFC.

This clonotype was counted at least ten times. This chain joins TRBV11-2 and TRBJ2-3, with D hard to call. This CDR3 is built from 12 residues. In germline, CDR1 is SGHAT, CDR2 FQNNGV. Trimming pared 5 bases from V and 2 bases from J, leaving 5 bases between. CDR3 DNA sequence: TGTGCCAGCAGCGGGCCCACAGATACGCAGTATTTT. Translation: CASSGPTDTQYF.

This clonotype was seen only a few times. The J gene is TRBJ2-7, the V gene TRBV6-5; D may be TRBD2 (6 bases). In germline, CDR1 is MNHEY, CDR2 SVGAGI. The CDR3 has 14 amino acids. The V end lost 0 bases, the J end lost 6 bases, and 12 bases lay between the germline ends. The CDR3 DNA reads as TGTGCCAGCAGTTACTCTGGACTGGGGGGCGAGCAGTACTTC. Translated: CASSYSGLGGEQYF.

This clonotype came up a few times. The V and J genes are TRBV12-3 or TRBV12-4 and TRBJ2-5; D gene unclear. The V gene lost 8 bases and the J gene lost 7 bases, with 20 bases spanning the gap. The CDR3 spans 14 residues. CDR3 residues: CASCRWATPGTQYF. The DNA for the CDR3 is TGTGCCAGCTGCCGGTGGGCTACCCCAGGGACCCAGTACTTC.

Only a few counts were recorded for this clonotype. The chain is built from TRBV5-1 and TRBJ2-3; D is unresolved. The V gene's germline CDR1 is SGHRS and CDR2 YFSETQ. V dropped 0 bases and J dropped 4 bases, with 3 bases sitting between them. The CDR3 runs to 12 residues. The CDR3, as DNA: TGCGCCAGCAGCTTGGCGCCAGATACGCAGTATTTT. Translating it yields CASSLAPDTQYF.